A selection of T cell receptor beta chains follows, all from one sample in a study of cytomegalovirus exposure and HLA in healthy donors. Only in-frame clones appear in the TCRdb table, and some are missing; sequencing was by immunoSEQ multiplex PCR. This table has 150,000 or so clones, nearly 10% appearing once. The sequencing input was PBMCs. Receptor source: a man over 45 in good health and CMV-seronegative. Both conserved end residues are part of each CDR3. The order of the fields is V gene, J gene, CDR3 protein.

v_call: TRBV7-2; j_call: TRBJ1-1; cdr3_aa: CASSSDRATEAFF
v_call: TRBV19; j_call: TRBJ2-3; cdr3_aa: CASSITRNTDTQYF
v_call: TRBV30; j_call: TRBJ1-6; cdr3_aa: CAWSGGAPSNSPLHF
v_call: TRBV6-5; j_call: TRBJ2-7; cdr3_aa: CASSPPGQTYEQYF
v_call: TRBV13; j_call: TRBJ2-5; cdr3_aa: CASSLGSPRTTTQYF
v_call: TRBV5-1; j_call: TRBJ2-5; cdr3_aa: CASSLGLGEVTQYF
v_call: TRBV6-5; j_call: TRBJ1-2; cdr3_aa: CASSHRQGNYGYTF
v_call: TRBV7-6; j_call: TRBJ2-7; cdr3_aa: CASSLVSGGDEQYF
v_call: TRBV11-3; j_call: TRBJ2-7; cdr3_aa: CASSPGTGVHEQYF
v_call: TRBV25-1; j_call: TRBJ1-6; cdr3_aa: CASSGWTGGPNRNSPLHF
v_call: TRBV7-9; j_call: TRBJ1-6; cdr3_aa: CASSLELSYNSPLHF
v_call: TRBV6-1; j_call: TRBJ1-4; cdr3_aa: CATTTGTYEKLFF
v_call: TRBV4-1; j_call: TRBJ2-1; cdr3_aa: CASRRTGGSSSYNEQFF
v_call: TRBV25-1; j_call: TRBJ2-6; cdr3_aa: CASSEYGQHSGANVLTF
v_call: TRBV7-3; j_call: TRBJ2-5; cdr3_aa: CASSLTGSGAGETQYF
v_call: TRBV5-1; j_call: TRBJ1-2; cdr3_aa: CASSLTGSGYTF
v_call: TRBV25-1; j_call: TRBJ2-1; cdr3_aa: CASSGTSGANEQFF
v_call: TRBV5-4; j_call: TRBJ1-2; cdr3_aa: CASSLGGQGVFNGYTF